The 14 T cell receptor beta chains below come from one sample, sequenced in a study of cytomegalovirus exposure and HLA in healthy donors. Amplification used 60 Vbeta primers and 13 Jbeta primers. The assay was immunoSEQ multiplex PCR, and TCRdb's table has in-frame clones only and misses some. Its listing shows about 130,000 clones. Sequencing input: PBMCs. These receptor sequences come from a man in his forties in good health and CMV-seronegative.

The CDR3 DNA follows: TGTGCCAGCAGCTTACTCGCGGGAACAACAGATACGCAGTATTTT. Encoded protein: CASSLLAGTTDTQYF. This chain connects TRBV7-9 to TRBJ2-3, with D possibly being TRBD2 (6 bases). Germline V lookup: CDR1 SEHNR, CDR2 FQNEAQ (reference sequence). The CDR3 contains 15 residues. Trimming pared 2 bases from V and 3 bases from J, leaving 12 bases between.

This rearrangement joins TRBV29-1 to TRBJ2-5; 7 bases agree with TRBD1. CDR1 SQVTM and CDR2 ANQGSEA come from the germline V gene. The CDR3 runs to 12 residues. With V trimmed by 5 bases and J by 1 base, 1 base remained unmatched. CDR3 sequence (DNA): TGCAGCGTTTGGGACAGCCAAGAGACCCAGTACTTC. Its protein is CSVWDSQETQYF.

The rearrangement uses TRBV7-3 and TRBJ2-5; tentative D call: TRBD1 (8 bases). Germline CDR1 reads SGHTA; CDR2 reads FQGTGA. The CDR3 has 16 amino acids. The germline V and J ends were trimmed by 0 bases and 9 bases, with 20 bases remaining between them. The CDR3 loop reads CASSLTKDRGAGSQYF. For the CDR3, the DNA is TGTGCCAGCAGCTTAACGAAAGACAGGGGAGCGGGGTCCCAGTACTTC.

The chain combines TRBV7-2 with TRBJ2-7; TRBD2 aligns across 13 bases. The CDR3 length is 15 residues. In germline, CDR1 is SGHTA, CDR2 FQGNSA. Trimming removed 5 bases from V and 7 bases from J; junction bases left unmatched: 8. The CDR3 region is CASSPRLAGGWEQYF. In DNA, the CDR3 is TGTGCCAGCAGCCCCCGACTAGCGGGAGGCTGGGAGCAGTACTTC.

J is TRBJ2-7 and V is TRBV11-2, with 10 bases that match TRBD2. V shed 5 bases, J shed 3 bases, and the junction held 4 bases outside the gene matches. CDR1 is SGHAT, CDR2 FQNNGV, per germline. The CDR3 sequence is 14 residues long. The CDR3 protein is CASSSLAGDYEQYF. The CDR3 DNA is TGTGCCAGCAGCAGTCTAGCGGGAGACTACGAGCAGTACTTC.

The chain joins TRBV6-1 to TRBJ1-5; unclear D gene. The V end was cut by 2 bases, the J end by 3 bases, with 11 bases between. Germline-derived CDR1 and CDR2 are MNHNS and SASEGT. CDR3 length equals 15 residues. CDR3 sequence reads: CASSESGGYNQPQHF. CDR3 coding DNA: TGTGCCAGCAGTGAATCGGGAGGATACAATCAGCCCCAGCATTTT.

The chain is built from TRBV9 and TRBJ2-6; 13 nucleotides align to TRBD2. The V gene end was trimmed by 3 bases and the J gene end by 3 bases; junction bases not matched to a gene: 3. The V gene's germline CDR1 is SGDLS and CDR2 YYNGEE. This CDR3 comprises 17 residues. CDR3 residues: CASSAGLAGVGANVLTF. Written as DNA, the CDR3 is TGTGCCAGCAGCGCCGGACTAGCGGGAGTTGGGGCCAACGTCCTGACTTTC.

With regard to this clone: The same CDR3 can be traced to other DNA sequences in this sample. The CDR3 DNA reads as TGTGCCAGCAGCGCCGGGACAGGGGGCTACGAGCAGTACTTC. Protein sequence: CASSAGTGGYEQYF. This chain joins TRBV9 and TRBJ2-7; 11 bases agree with TRBD1. Germline-derived CDR1 and CDR2 are SGDLS and YYNGEE. This CDR3 region has 14 residues. Trimming took 3 bases from V and 3 from J; bases not matched to a gene: 2.

The CDR3 nucleotides are TGTGCCAGCAGTCGGGAGCCCTACGAGCAGTACTTC. Translating it yields CASSREPYEQYF. This chain links TRBV2 with TRBJ2-7; possible D gene TRBD2, 6 bases. The V end was cut by 5 bases, the J end by 2 bases, with 7 bases between. The CDR3 extends over 12 amino acids. Germline CDR1 is SNHLY and CDR2 is FYNNEI.

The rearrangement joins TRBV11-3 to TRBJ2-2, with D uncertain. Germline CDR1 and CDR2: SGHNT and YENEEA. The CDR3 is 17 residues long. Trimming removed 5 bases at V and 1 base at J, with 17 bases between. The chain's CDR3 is CASSQSRTIWNTGELFF. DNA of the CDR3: TGTGCCAGCAGCCAGTCTAGAACGATTTGGAACACCGGGGAGCTGTTTTTT.

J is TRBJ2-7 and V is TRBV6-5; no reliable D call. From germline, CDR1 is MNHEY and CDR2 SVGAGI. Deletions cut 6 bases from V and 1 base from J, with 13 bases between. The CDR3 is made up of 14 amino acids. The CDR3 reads CASRPRRQSYEQYF. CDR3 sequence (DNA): TGTGCCAGCAGGCCGCGGCGTCAATCCTACGAGCAGTACTTC.

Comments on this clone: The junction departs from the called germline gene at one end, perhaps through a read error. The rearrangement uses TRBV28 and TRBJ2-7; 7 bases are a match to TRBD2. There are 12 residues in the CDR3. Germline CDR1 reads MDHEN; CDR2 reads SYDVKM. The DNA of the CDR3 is TGTGCCAGCAGTTTATATGGGGGAGGGGAAATCTTC. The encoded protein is CASSLYGGGEIF.

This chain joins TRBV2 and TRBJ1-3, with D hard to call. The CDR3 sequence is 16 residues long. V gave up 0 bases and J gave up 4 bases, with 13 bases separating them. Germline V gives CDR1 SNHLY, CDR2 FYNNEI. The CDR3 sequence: CASSEARPTRGNTIYF. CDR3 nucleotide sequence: TGTGCCAGCAGTGAAGCTCGGCCTACTAGAGGAAACACCATATATTTT.

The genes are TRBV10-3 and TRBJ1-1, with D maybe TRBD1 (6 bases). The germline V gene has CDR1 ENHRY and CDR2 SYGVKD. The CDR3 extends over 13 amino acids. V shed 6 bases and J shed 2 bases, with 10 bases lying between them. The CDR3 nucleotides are TGTGCCATCAGAGGACAGTCCAACACTGAAGCTTTCTTT. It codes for CAIRGQSNTEAFF.